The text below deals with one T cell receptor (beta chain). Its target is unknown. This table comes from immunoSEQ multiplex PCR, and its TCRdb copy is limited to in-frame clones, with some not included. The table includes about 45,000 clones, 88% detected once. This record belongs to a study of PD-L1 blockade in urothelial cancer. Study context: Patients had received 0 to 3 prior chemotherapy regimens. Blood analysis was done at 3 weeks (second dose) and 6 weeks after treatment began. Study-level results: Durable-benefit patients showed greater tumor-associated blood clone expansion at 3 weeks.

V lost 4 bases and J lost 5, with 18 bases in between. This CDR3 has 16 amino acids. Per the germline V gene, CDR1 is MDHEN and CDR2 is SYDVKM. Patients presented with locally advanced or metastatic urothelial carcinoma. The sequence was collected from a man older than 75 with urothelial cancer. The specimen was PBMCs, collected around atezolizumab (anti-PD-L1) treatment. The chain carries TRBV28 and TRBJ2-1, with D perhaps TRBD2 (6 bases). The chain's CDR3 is CASSSPGTRLDNEQFF. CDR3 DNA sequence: TGTGCCAGCAGTTCTCCCGGGACTCGCTTGGACAATGAGCAGTTCTTC.